These 32 T cell receptor beta chains originate from one sample sequenced in a study of beta chain features in type 1 diabetes. All of the isolated RNA was reverse transcribed, so expressed TCRB transcripts were sequenced. Profiling relied on immunoSEQ multiplex PCR, and the TCRdb table lists in-frame clones only, not all of them. The repertoire holds some 220,000 clones, approximately 10% seen once, with 1% to 1.5% in the top ten. The sequenced sample consisted of central memory CD4+ T cells from blood. These receptors were obtained from a man younger than 30 in good health.

This clone came up a few times. The chain employs TRBV6-5 and TRBJ2-5; 9 bases match TRBD1. Trimming cost V 10 bases and J 5 bases; bases outside gene matches: 8. The CDR3 is 13 residues long. Germline values: CDR1 MNHEY, CDR2 SVGAGI. The DNA of the CDR3 is TGTGCCATCAGCCGGGACAGGGCGGAGACCCAGTACTTC. It is translated as CAISRDRAETQYF.

This clone was seen only a few times. The chain combines TRBV7-9 with TRBJ2-7; weak D call: TRBD2 (6 bases). The CDR3 totals 16 residues. Deletions cut 0 bases from V and 0 bases from J, with 12 bases between. Germline-derived CDR1 and CDR2 are SEHNR and FQNEAQ (reference sequence). CDR3 protein: CASSLAEGPFSYEQYF. For the CDR3, the DNA is TGTGCCAGCAGCTTAGCGGAGGGCCCCTTCTCCTACGAGCAGTACTTC.

The sample holds a few counts of this clone. The chain couples TRBV6-5 to TRBJ1-2; D not resolved. Looked up from germline, CDR1 is MNHEY and CDR2 is SVGAGI. This CDR3 has 15 amino acids. V was trimmed by 0 bases and J by 7 bases, leaving 15 bases between them. The CDR3 is CASSYSIMLGIGYTF. The CDR3 DNA is TGTGCCAGCAGTTACTCGATAATGTTGGGGATTGGCTACACCTTC.

The chain uses TRBV10-3 and TRBJ2-6, with D unclear. V lost 3 bases and J 2 bases, leaving 5 bases between the germline ends. Germline assignment: CDR1 ENHRY and CDR2 SYGVKD. The CDR3 contains 14 residues. CDR3 in amino acids: CAISDGAGANVLTF. CDR3 in DNA: TGTGCCATCAGTGACGGTGCTGGGGCCAACGTCCTGACTTTC.

The genes are TRBV27 and TRBJ1-3, with unresolved D. CDR3 length equals 14 residues. Germline V gene data show CDR1 as MNHEY and CDR2 as SMNVEV (reference sequence). V was cut by 5 bases and J by 0 bases, with 8 bases left in between. In DNA form, the CDR3 reads TGTGCCAGCAGTCCGGGGTTCTCTGGAAACACCATATATTTT. Amino acid sequence: CASSPGFSGNTIYF.

The rearrangement joins TRBV5-1 to TRBJ2-5; weak D call: TRBD2 (5 bases). Trimming removed 2 bases from V and 3 bases from J, with 14 bases in between. Germline-derived CDR1 and CDR2 are SGHRS and YFSETQ. CDR3 length equals 15 residues. CDR3 sequence: CASSFRTGQKETQYF. In DNA, the CDR3 is TGCGCCAGCAGCTTCCGGACTGGGCAGAAAGAGACCCAGTACTTC. Based on the CDR3 plus reference TRBV5-1 and TRBJ2-5, the full variable domain is KAGVTQTPRYLIKTRGQQVTLSCSPISGHRSVSWYQQTPGQGLQFLFEYFSETQRNKGNFPGRFSGRQFSNSRSEMNVSTLELGDSALYLCASSFRTGQKETQYFGPGTRLLVL.

The rearrangement links TRBV7-2 to TRBJ2-7; D gene ambiguous. Trimming pared 1 base from V and 5 bases from J, leaving 6 bases between. The CDR3 contains 12 residues. Looked up from germline, CDR1 is SGHTA and CDR2 is FQGNSA. The CDR3 loop is CASSLEPDEQYF. As DNA, the CDR3 is TGTGCCAGCAGCTTAGAGCCAGACGAGCAGTACTTC.

This clone was picked up a small number of times. DNA of the CDR3: TGCGCCAGCAGCCTCGGGACAGGGGCTGGGGATGAGCAGTTCTTC. This gives the protein CASSLGTGAGDEQFF. The chain joins TRBV5-1 to TRBJ2-1, with 10 bases lining up with TRBD1. The germline gives CDR1 SGHRS, CDR2 YFSETQ. This CDR3 contains 15 residues. V shed 4 bases, J shed 8 bases, and the junction held 9 bases outside the gene matches.

The rearrangement uses TRBV10-3 and TRBJ2-1, with TRBD2 identical over 14 bases. The CDR3 length is 14 residues. The germline CDR1 and CDR2 sequences are ENHRY and SYGVKD. The J segment lost 10 bases and the V segment lost 6 bases, leaving 5 bases of the junction unmatched. CDR3 sequence reads: CAIRPGLAGDEQFF. CDR3 DNA sequence: TGTGCCATCAGACCGGGACTAGCGGGAGACGAGCAGTTCTTC.

The table lists this clone with many counts. The rearrangement uses TRBV15 and TRBJ1-1; D is unresolved. With 0 bases removed from V and 9 bases from J, the gap between germline ends came to 11 bases. This CDR3 is built from 13 residues. Germline V gene data show CDR1 as LNHNV and CDR2 as YYDKDF (reference sequence). CDR3 residues: CATSRDSHGKAFF. The CDR3, as DNA: TGTGCCACCAGCAGAGATTCGCACGGAAAAGCTTTCTTT.

This sequence joins TRBV11-2 and TRBJ1-4; 8 bases are a match to TRBD1. The V segment lost 5 bases and the J segment 8 bases; nucleotides outside the gene matches: 7. The CDR3 has 14 amino acids. Germline V CDR1 and CDR2: SGHAT, FQNNGV. This chain's CDR3 is CASSPDRDREKLFF. The CDR3 coding sequence is TGTGCCAGCAGCCCGGACAGGGATAGAGAAAAACTGTTTTTT.

This clone has a handful of counts. The genes are TRBV4-1 and TRBJ1-5; D remains ambiguous. Trimming left V 2 bases short and J 4 bases short, with 6 bases between. This CDR3 has 13 amino acids. Germline values: CDR1 MGHRA, CDR2 YSYEKL. CDR3 region: CASSQRENQPQHF. CDR3 DNA sequence: TGCGCCAGCAGCCAAAGGGAGAATCAGCCCCAGCATTTT.

The chain uses TRBV2 and TRBJ2-7, with D perhaps TRBD1 (5 bases). Trimming shortened V by 2 bases and J by 2 bases, and 10 bases separated the two germline ends. Germline V gene sequence: CDR1 SNHLY, CDR2 FYNNEI. This CDR3 region has 14 residues. In nucleotides, the CDR3 is TGTGCCAGCAGTGAACAGGGTACCACCTACGAGCAGTACTTC. This translates into CASSEQGTTYEQYF.

The chain uses TRBV5-1 and TRBJ2-7, with D possibly TRBD1 on 6 matching bases. The germline gives CDR1 SGHRS, CDR2 YFSETQ. CDR3 length equals 15 residues. V lost 0 bases and J lost 3, with 13 bases in between. This CDR3 is CASSLGTGIDYEQYF. The DNA of the CDR3 is TGCGCCAGCAGCTTGGGAACAGGGATCGACTACGAGCAGTACTTC.

To note about this clone: A much bigger clone sits one base away, suggesting this may be a read error. V usage is TRBV7-2 and J usage is TRBJ2-7; D is unclear. V was cut by 3 bases and J by 5 bases, with 5 bases left in between. CDR3 size: 11 residues. The germline CDR1 and CDR2 sequences are SGHTA and FQGNSA. CDR3 region: CASSFADEQYF. DNA of the CDR3: TGTGCCAGCAGCTTCGCGGACGAGCAGTACTTC.

This clone was seen more than once but under ten times. This rearrangement joins TRBV28 to TRBJ2-7; 11 nucleotides align to TRBD1. With V trimmed by 4 bases and J by 6 bases, 5 bases remained unmatched. CDR1 and CDR2 (germline): MDHEN, SYDVKM. The CDR3 totals 14 residues. CDR3 DNA: TGTGCCAGCAGTTCTCGGGACAGGGGGACCGAGCAGTACTTC. Translation gives CASSSRDRGTEQYF.

The V and J genes are TRBV2 and TRBJ2-7, with no clear D. The length of the CDR3 is 14 residues. V was cut by 5 bases and J by 3 bases, with 14 bases left in between. CDR1 and CDR2 (germline): SNHLY, FYNNEI. CDR3 in amino acids: CASSYRTAFYEQYF. Here the CDR3 DNA reads TGTGCCAGCAGTTATAGGACCGCGTTCTACGAGCAGTACTTC.

The chain uses TRBV30 and TRBJ2-7, with TRBD1 matching over 8 bases. With V trimmed by 0 bases and J by 6 bases, 7 bases remained unmatched. This CDR3 spans 14 amino acids. Germline CDR1 and CDR2: GTSNPN and SVGIG (reference sequence). The DNA for the CDR3 is TGTGCCTGGAGTGTAAAAGGACAGGGAGGCGAGCAGTACTTC. Translated, it gives CAWSVKGQGGEQYF. Filled out from reference TRBV30 and TRBJ2-7, the complete variable domain reads SQTIHQWPATLVQPVGSPLSLECTVEGTSNPNLYWYRQAAGRGLQLLFYSVGIGQISSEVPQNLSASRPQDRQFILSSKKLLLSDSGFYLCAWSVKGQGGEQYFGPGTRLTVT.

This clone was detected only a few times. J is TRBJ2-5 and V is TRBV30; maybe TRBD1 (6 bases). CDR1 is GTSNPN, CDR2 SVGIG, per germline (reference sequence). V shed 0 bases and J shed 13 bases, with 21 bases lying between them. The CDR3 sequence is 14 residues long. Written as DNA, the CDR3 is TGTGCCTGGAGTGTAGGGCAGGGGCAAGACGCCAGGTACTTC. The encoded protein is CAWSVGQGQDARYF.

V gene TRBV7-3 combines with J gene TRBJ2-1, with D uncertain. This CDR3 comprises 14 residues. Germline V gene sequence: CDR1 SGHTA, CDR2 FQGTGA. Deletions cut 2 bases from V and 5 bases from J, with 10 bases between. CDR3 sequence: CASSLSRIHNEQFF. In DNA form, the CDR3 reads TGTGCCAGCAGCTTATCCAGGATCCACAATGAGCAGTTCTTC.

This clone was picked up a small number of times. The chain joins TRBV5-4 to TRBJ2-5; 10 bases agree with TRBD2. The CDR3 length is 15 residues. Germline V gene data show CDR1 as SGHNT and CDR2 as YYREEE (reference sequence). Germline trimming cut 1 base from V and 5 bases from J; bases unmatched to any gene: 5. CDR3 DNA: TGTGCCAGCAGCTTGTCGGCTAGCGGGAGTGAGACCCAGTACTTC. It specifies CASSLSASGSETQYF.

The CDR3 nucleotides are TGTGCCAGCAGCTTAGTCGGGACTGGGGTCCACGAGCAGTACTTC. It codes for CASSLVGTGVHEQYF. The chain carries TRBV7-2 and TRBJ2-7, with a tentative D call TRBD2 (6 bases). CDR1 is SGHTA, CDR2 FQGNSA, per germline. This CDR3 region has 15 residues. V was shortened by 1 base and J by 5 bases, with 15 bases between the two germline ends.

This sequence joins TRBV10-3 and TRBJ2-1; D is perhaps TRBD2 (5 bases). The CDR3 covers 14 residues. Germline CDR1 is ENHRY and CDR2 is SYGVKD. Trimming took off 0 bases at V and 3 bases at J, with 6 bases between the two ends. The CDR3, as DNA: TGTGCCATCAGTGAGTCGGAGGACTACAATGAGCAGTTCTTC. Translating it yields CAISESEDYNEQFF.

The table lists this clone with a few counts. The rearrangement links TRBV6-6 to TRBJ2-6, with D uncertain. CDR1 and CDR2 from the germline V gene are MNHNY and SVGAGI (reference sequence). Trimming cost V 0 bases and J 4 bases, with 1 base left between them. The CDR3 covers 13 residues. The CDR3 DNA sequence: TGTGCCAGCAGTTACTCCGGGGCCAACGTCCTGACTTTC. Translated: CASSYSGANVLTF.

Only a few counts were recorded for this clone. The chain recombines TRBV7-2 with TRBJ2-7; D not resolved. Between the trimmed V and J ends, which lost 2 bases and 5 bases, there was a span of 4 bases. CDR1 is SGHTA and CDR2 is FQGNSA in the germline V gene. This CDR3 is built from 11 residues. DNA of the CDR3: TGTGCCAGCAGCTTAAGCAACGAGCAGTACTTC. It translates to CASSLSNEQYF.

This clone has more than one count but fewer than ten. The CDR3 nucleotides are TGTGCCTGGGTGGCTGGAAACACCATATATTTT. This codes for CAWVAGNTIYF. This chain uses TRBV30 with TRBJ1-3; no reliable D call. Germline V gene lookup returns CDR1 GTSNPN and CDR2 SVGIG (reference sequence). With 5 bases removed from V and 2 bases from J, the gap between germline ends came to 4 bases. This CDR3 has 11 residues.

A note on this clone: The sample holds other DNA sequences that translate to the same CDR3. V usage is TRBV7-2 and J usage is TRBJ2-3; D gene uncertain. Deletions cut 2 bases from V and 4 bases from J, with 7 bases between. There are 13 residues in the CDR3. Germline lookup yields CDR1 SGHTA and CDR2 FQGNSA. The CDR3 region has the DNA TGTGCCAGCAGCTTACAAGGCGCAGATACGCAGTATTTT. Translation gives CASSLQGADTQYF.

The chain uses TRBV6-6 and TRBJ1-2; no clear D gene. Trimming removed 7 bases at V and 2 bases at J, with 11 bases between. Germline V gene lookup returns CDR1 MNHNY and CDR2 SVGAGI (reference sequence). The CDR3 length is 13 residues. DNA for the CDR3: TGTGCCAGCAATCCAGCCTTAAACTATGGCTACACCTTC. This sequence encodes CASNPALNYGYTF.

The chain is built from TRBV30 and TRBJ2-3; D possibly corresponds to TRBD1 (5 bases). Trimming pared 0 bases from V and 6 bases from J, leaving 10 bases between. The CDR3 is 13 amino acids. Germline loops: CDR1 GTSNPN, CDR2 SVGIG (reference sequence). The CDR3 DNA reads TGTGCCTGGAGTGTTCTAGGGGCGGATACGCAGTATTTT. Encoded protein: CAWSVLGADTQYF.

This rearrangement joins TRBV6-1 to TRBJ2-1; TRBD2 is a possible D gene (6 bases). The CDR3 runs 14 residues. V was pared by 7 bases and J by 2 bases, with 12 bases between. Germline CDR1 MNHNS, CDR2 SASEGT. CDR3 region: CASNKRAPYNEQFF. The DNA for the CDR3 is TGTGCCAGCAATAAGCGGGCCCCCTACAATGAGCAGTTCTTC.

This clone appeared a few times. The CDR3, as DNA: TGTGCCAGCAGTTTAAGGGGACAGGGGGCCGAGCAGTACTTC. Amino acid sequence: CASSLRGQGAEQYF. The V call is TRBV27, the J call TRBJ2-7; 12 bases line up with TRBD1. V lost 2 bases and J lost 6; bases outside the gene matches: 2. Germline CDR1 reads MNHEY; CDR2 reads SMNVEV (reference sequence). The CDR3 has 14 residues.

The chain recombines TRBV10-3 with TRBJ2-7; tentatively, D is TRBD2 (5 bases). CDR1 is ENHRY and CDR2 is SYGVKD in the germline V gene. The CDR3 spans 14 residues. Trimming removed 0 bases from V and 3 bases from J, with 9 bases in between. The DNA for the CDR3 is TGTGCCATCAGTGAGTCGGGGAGAGGCTACGAGCAGTACTTC. Its translation: CAISESGRGYEQYF.